This T cell receptor beta chain appears in the sequencing data of a study of long-term antiretroviral therapy in people with HIV. There are 11 residues in the CDR3. The germline V and J ends were trimmed by 4 bases and 5 bases, with 5 bases remaining between them. Germline assignment: CDR1 PRHDT and CDR2 FYEKMQ (reference sequence). Samples were assayed with immunoSEQ v3.0 at survey level. The table came from immunoSEQ multiplex PCR; TCRdb's copy has only in-frame clones and leaves some out. Among more than 30,000 clones listed, 83% were seen once. This clone has just a few counts. The V gene is TRBV13, the J gene TRBJ2-5; no definite D call. Sequencing used unsorted PBMCs, obtained 0.4 years before starting antiretroviral therapy. This TCR was sampled from a young man with HIV. CDR3 amino acids: CASSYRETQYF. The CDR3 DNA is TGTGCCAGCAGCTATAGGGAGACCCAGTACTTC.